This record covers a single T cell receptor beta chain. Antigen unknown. The data belong to a study of STAT5B mutations in CD4+ large granular lymphocyte leukemia. General study results and limits: TRBV06-family usage was enriched in top patient clones (8/27) versus controls (2/35).

CDR3 length: 17 residues. V gave up 2 bases and J gave up 6 bases; unmatched junction bases: 14. Germline V gene data show CDR1 as MNHEY and CDR2 as SMNVEV (reference sequence). Method: immunoSEQ multiplex PCR; TCRdb's copy keeps in-frame clones and lacks some. The sample lists about 45,000 clones, 65% to 90% occurring once. Healthy controls were blood donor buffy coats. This chain joins TRBV27 and TRBJ1-1, with 8 positions matching TRBD1. Sample: CD4+ T cells from blood buffy coats. This receptor was obtained from a human donor in good health. The chain's CDR3 is CASSLMRAGGMGAEAFF. DNA for the CDR3: TGTGCCAGCAGTTTAATGAGGGCAGGGGGCATGGGAGCTGAAGCTTTCTTT.